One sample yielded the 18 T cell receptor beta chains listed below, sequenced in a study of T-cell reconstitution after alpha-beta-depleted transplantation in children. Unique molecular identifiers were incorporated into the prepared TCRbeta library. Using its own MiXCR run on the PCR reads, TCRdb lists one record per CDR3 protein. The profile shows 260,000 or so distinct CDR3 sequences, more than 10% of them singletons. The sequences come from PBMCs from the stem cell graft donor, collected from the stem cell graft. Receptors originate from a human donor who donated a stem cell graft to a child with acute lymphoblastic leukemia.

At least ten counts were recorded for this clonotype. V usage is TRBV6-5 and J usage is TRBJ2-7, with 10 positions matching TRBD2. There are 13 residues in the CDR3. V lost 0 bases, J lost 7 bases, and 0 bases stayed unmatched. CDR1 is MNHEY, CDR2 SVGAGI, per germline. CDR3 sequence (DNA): TGTGCCAGCAGTTACTCTAGCGGGAGGGAGCAGTACTTC. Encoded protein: CASSYSSGREQYF.

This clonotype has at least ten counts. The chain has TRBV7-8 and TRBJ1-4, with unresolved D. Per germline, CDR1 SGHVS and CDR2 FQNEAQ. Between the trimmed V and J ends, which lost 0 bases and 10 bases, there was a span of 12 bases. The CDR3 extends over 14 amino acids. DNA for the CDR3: TGTGCCAGCAGCTTAGCCCAGGACTTTGGAAAACTGTTTTTT. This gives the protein CASSLAQDFGKLFF.

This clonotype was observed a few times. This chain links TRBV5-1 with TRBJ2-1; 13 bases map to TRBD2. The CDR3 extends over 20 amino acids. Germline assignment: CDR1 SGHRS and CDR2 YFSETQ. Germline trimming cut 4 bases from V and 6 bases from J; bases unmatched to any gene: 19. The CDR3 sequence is CASSLGPRLAGGPRFNEQFF. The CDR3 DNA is TGCGCCAGCAGCCTGGGCCCAAGACTAGCGGGAGGACCACGGTTCAATGAGCAGTTCTTC.

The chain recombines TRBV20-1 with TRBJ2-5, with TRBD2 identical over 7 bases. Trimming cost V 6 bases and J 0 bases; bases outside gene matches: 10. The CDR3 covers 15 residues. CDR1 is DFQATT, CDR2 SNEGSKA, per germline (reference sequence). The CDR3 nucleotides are TGCAGTGCACCCCCAAGCGGGATCTACCAAGAGACCCAGTACTTC. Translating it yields CSAPPSGIYQETQYF.

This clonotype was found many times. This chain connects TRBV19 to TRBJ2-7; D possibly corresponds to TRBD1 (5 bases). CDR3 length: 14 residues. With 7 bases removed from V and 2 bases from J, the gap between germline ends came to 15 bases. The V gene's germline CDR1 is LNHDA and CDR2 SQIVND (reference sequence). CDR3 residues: CASMTDSLAYEQYF. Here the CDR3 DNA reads TGTGCCAGTATGACTGACAGTCTGGCCTACGAGCAGTACTTC.

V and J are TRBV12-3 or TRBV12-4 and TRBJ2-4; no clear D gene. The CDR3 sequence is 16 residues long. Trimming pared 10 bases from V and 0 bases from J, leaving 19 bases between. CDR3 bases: TGTGCCATCTGCCGAGACCAGGTTTTAGCCAAAAACATTCAGTACTTC. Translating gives CAICRDQVLAKNIQYF.

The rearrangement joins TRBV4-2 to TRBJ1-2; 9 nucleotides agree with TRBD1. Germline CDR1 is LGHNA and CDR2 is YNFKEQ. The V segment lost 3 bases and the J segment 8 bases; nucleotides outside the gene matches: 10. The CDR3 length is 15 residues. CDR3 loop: CASSHRDRDSDGYTF. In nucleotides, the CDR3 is TGTGCCAGCAGCCACCGGGACAGGGATTCGGACGGCTACACCTTC.

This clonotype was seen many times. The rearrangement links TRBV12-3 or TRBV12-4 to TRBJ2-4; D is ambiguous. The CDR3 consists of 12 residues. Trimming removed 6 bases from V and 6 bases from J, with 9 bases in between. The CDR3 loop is CASSSSGNIQYF. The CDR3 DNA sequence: TGTGCCAGCAGCAGTTCGGGAAACATTCAGTACTTC.

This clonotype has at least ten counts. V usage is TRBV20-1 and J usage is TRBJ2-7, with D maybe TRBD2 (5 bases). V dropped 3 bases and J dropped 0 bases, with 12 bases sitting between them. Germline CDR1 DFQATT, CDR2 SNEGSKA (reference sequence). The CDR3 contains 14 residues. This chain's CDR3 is CSASPGGSSYEQYF. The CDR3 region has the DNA TGCAGTGCTAGCCCAGGAGGAAGCTCCTACGAGCAGTACTTC.

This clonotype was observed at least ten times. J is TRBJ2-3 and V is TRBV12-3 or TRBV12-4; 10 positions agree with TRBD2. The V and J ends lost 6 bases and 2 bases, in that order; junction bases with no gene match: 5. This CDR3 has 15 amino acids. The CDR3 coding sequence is TGTGCCAGCAGCCTTAGCGGGAGGACCACAGATACGCAGTATTTT. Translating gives CASSLSGRTTDTQYF.

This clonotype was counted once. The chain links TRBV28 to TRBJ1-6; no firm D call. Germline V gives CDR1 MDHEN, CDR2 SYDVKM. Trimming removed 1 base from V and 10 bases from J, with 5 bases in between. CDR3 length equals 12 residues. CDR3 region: CASSLLESPLHF. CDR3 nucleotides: TGTGCCAGCAGTTTATTAGAATCACCCCTCCACTTT. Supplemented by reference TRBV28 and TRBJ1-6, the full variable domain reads DVKVTQSSRYLVKRTGEKVFLECVQDMDHENMFWYRQDPGLGLRLIYFSYDVKMKEKGDIPEGYSVSREKKERFSLILESASTNQTSMYLCASSLLESPLHFGNGTRLTVT.

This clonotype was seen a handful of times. CDR3 sequence (DNA): TGTGCCAGCCTTGTACGAGTGCTAGCGGGGGAAGAGACCCAGTACTTC. Residues: CASLVRVLAGEETQYF. This rearrangement joins TRBV2 to TRBJ2-5; TRBD2 matches at 10 bases. Trimming cost V 8 bases and J 3 bases; bases outside gene matches: 12. Per germline, CDR1 SNHLY and CDR2 FYNNEI. This CDR3 has 16 amino acids.

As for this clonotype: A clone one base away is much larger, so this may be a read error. CDR3 sequence (DNA): TGCAGTGCTAGTCGCACGAACAATCAGCGCCAGCATTTT. This encodes CSASRTNNQRQHF. V usage is TRBV20-1 and J usage is TRBJ1-5; D gene ambiguous. The germline gives CDR1 DFQATT, CDR2 SNEGSKA (reference sequence). There are 13 residues in the CDR3.

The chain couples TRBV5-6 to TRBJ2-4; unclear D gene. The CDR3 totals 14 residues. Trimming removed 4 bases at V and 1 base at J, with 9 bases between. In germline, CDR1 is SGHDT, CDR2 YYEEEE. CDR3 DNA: TGTGCCAGCAGCCTGTCGTCGGCCAAAAACATTCAGTACTTC. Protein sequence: CASSLSSAKNIQYF.

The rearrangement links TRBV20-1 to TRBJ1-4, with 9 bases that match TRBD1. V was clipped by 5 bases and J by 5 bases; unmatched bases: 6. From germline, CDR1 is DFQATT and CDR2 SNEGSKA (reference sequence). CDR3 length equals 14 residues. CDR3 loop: CSAFPGTGNEKLFF. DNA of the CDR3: TGCAGTGCTTTCCCCGGGACAGGGAATGAAAAACTGTTTTTT.

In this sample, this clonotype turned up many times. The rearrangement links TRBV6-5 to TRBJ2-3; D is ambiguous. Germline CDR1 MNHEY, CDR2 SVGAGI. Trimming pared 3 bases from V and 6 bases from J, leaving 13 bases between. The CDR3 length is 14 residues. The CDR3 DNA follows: TGTGCCAGCAGTTATGGCAGCTATTATGATACGCAGTATTTT. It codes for CASSYGSYYDTQYF.

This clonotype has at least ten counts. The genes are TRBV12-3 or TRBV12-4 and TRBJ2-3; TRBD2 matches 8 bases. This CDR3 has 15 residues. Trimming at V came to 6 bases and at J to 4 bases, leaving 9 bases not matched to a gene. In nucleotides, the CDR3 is TGTGCCAGCAGCGTCGGGGGGGCGATCGCAGATACGCAGTATTTT. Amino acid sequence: CASSVGGAIADTQYF.

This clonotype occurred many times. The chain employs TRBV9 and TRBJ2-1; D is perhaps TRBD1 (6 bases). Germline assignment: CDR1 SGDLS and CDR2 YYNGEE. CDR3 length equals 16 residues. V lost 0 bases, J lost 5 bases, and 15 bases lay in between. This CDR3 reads CASSVAQGHSNNEQFF. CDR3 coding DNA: TGTGCCAGCAGCGTAGCTCAGGGACACTCAAACAATGAGCAGTTCTTC.